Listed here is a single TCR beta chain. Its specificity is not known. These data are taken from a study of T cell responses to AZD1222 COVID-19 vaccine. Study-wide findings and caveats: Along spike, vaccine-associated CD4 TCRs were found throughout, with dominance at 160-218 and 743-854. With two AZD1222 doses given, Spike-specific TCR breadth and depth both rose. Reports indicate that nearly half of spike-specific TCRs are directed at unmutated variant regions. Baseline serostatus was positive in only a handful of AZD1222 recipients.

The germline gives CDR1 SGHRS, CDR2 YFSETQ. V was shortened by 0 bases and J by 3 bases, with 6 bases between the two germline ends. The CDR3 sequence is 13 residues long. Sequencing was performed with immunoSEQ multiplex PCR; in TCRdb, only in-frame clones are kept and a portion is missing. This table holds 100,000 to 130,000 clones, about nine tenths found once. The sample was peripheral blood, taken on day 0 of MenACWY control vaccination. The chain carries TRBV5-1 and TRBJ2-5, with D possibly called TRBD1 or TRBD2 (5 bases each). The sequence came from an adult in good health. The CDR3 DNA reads TGCGCCAGCAGCTTGGGGGGGAAAGAGACCCAGTACTTC. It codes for CASSLGGKETQYF.